Sequencing of this TCR beta chain was carried out in a study of post-analysis software for immune sequencing data. Across the study: Multiple sclerosis in the patients followed relapsing-remitting, secondary progressive and progressive-relapsing courses.

Points on this clonotype: Its antigen is undetermined.

Every TCR beta cDNA library bore unique molecular identifiers. Researchers reported 400,000 to 600,000 cDNA molecules coming from around 1 to 9.1 million T cells. One entry per CDR3 protein results from TCRdb running MiXCR on the PCR reads. The repertoire holds roughly 400,000 distinct CDR3 sequences, with 30% to 40% as singletons. Germline V gene lookup returns CDR1 SGHRS and CDR2 YFSETQ. Trimming stripped 4 bases from V and 4 bases from J, with 11 bases between. This CDR3 region has 13 residues. Study-level points and caveats: Strong co-clustering by F measure linked samples that shared a preparation batch. Five TRBV segments were significantly more frequent in patients than in controls. TRBV5-6, TRBV5-1 and TRBV20-1 were among these segments. Multiple sclerosis was associated with a significant reduction in normalized Chao1 diversity relative to controls.

The receptor was isolated from a girl aged 2 to 10 with multiple sclerosis. The rearrangement links TRBV5-1 to TRBJ1-2; D is possibly TRBD1 (5 bases). Material for sequencing was blood. DNA of the CDR3: TGCGCCAGCAGCACGCGAGACAGCTATGGCTACACCTTC. This gives the protein CASSTRDSYGYTF. Using reference TRBV5-1 and TRBJ1-2 for the parts outside the CDR3, the full variable domain is KAGVTQTPRYLIKTRGQQVTLSCSPISGHRSVSWYQQTPGQGLQFLFEYFSETQRNKGNFPGRFSGRQFSNSRSEMNVSTLELGDSALYLCASSTRDSYGYTFGSGTRLTVV.